What follows are 14 T cell receptor beta chains derived from one specimen sequenced in a study of T cell responses to AZD1222 COVID-19 vaccine. The repertoire was sequenced with immunoSEQ multiplex PCR; TCRdb's copy has only in-frame clones and lacks some. The data contain approximately 100,000 clones, more than 90% of them singletons. Here the sequenced sample was peripheral blood, taken on day 0 of AZD1222 vaccination. These receptors all stem from an adult in good health.

This sequence joins TRBV6-2 or TRBV6-3 and TRBJ2-2; D remains unclear. V lost 2 bases, J lost 0 bases, and 7 bases lay in between. Germline lookup yields CDR1 MNHEY and CDR2 SVGEGT. There are 15 residues in the CDR3. The CDR3 coding sequence is TGTGCCAGCAGTTACCACAGCTCGAACACCGGGGAGCTGTTTTTT. Translation: CASSYHSSNTGELFF.

The chain recombines TRBV6-2 or TRBV6-3 with TRBJ1-6; 9 nucleotides align to TRBD1. The germline V gene has CDR1 MNHEY and CDR2 SVGEGT. The J segment lost 9 bases and the V segment lost 4 bases, leaving 4 bases of the junction unmatched. There are 14 residues in the CDR3. The CDR3 sequence: CASSFRTGVSPLHF. DNA for the CDR3: TGTGCCAGCAGTTTCCGGACAGGGGTTTCACCCCTCCACTTT.

V and J are TRBV5-4 and TRBJ2-7, with a possible D match to TRBD2 (6 bases). V lost 2 bases to trimming and J lost 3 bases, with 12 bases between them. Looked up from germline, CDR1 is SGHNT and CDR2 is YYREEE (reference sequence). CDR3 length: 14 amino acids. CDR3 in amino acids: CASSFGTLSYEQYF. CDR3 nucleotides: TGTGCCAGCAGCTTCGGGACTCTGAGCTACGAGCAGTACTTC.

CDR3 amino acids: CASSSRGTGGGYTF. The DNA of the CDR3 is TGTGCCAGCAGCTCAAGAGGGACAGGGGGTGGCTACACCTTC. J is TRBJ1-2 and V is TRBV7-2; TRBD1 aligns across 11 bases. The V segment lost 4 bases and the J segment 7 bases; nucleotides outside the gene matches: 5. Germline CDR1 reads SGHTA; CDR2 reads FQGNSA. CDR3 length: 14 amino acids.

The genes are TRBV30 and TRBJ1-1; D ambiguous. Trimming removed 3 bases at V and 0 bases at J, with 8 bases between. Per the germline V gene, CDR1 is GTSNPN and CDR2 is SVGIG (reference sequence). This CDR3 contains 13 residues. The CDR3 protein is CAWRDELNTEAFF. Written as DNA, the CDR3 is TGTGCCTGGAGGGATGAGCTGAACACTGAAGCTTTCTTT.

The V gene is TRBV23-1, the J gene TRBJ1-5; unclear D gene. TRBV23-1 is noted as an ORF with a role that remains uncertain. The CDR3 runs 14 residues. V lost 6 bases to trimming and J lost 3 bases, with 12 bases between them. The CDR3 loop reads CASSIRFYNQPQHF. As DNA, the CDR3 is TGCGCCAGCAGCATTCGGTTCTACAATCAGCCCCAGCATTTT.

The rearrangement links TRBV12-3 or TRBV12-4 to TRBJ1-1; D perhaps matches TRBD1 (5 bases). CDR3 length equals 13 residues. V lost 3 bases and J 6 bases, leaving 11 bases between the germline ends. Here the CDR3 DNA reads TGTGCCAGCAGTTTCGCCAGGGAAGCTGAAGCTTTCTTT. This sequence encodes CASSFAREAEAFF.

The rearrangement joins TRBV19 to TRBJ2-1, with D possibly TRBD1 on 5 matching bases. This CDR3 comprises 16 residues. Trimming took off 3 bases at V and 5 bases at J, with 17 bases between the two ends. Germline CDR1 and CDR2: LNHDA and SQIVND (reference sequence). CDR3 region: CASSMVGRAGNNEQFF. The CDR3 DNA reads as TGTGCCAGTAGTATGGTCGGCAGGGCCGGCAACAATGAGCAGTTCTTC. Together with reference TRBV19 and TRBJ2-1, the CDR3 gives the full variable domain: DGGITQSPKYLFRKEGQNVTLSCEQNLNHDAMYWYRQDPGQGLRLIYYSQIVNDFQKGDIAEGYSVSREKKESFPLTVTSAQKNPTAFYLCASSMVGRAGNNEQFFGPGTRLTVL.

The sample holds a few counts of this clone. The chain joins TRBV14 to TRBJ2-1; a weak D match, TRBD2 (6 bases). The CDR3 is made up of 16 amino acids. Trimming removed 0 bases at V and 4 bases at J, with 13 bases between. The germline V gene has CDR1 SGHDN and CDR2 FVKESK. CDR3 protein: CASSQDDGGIYNEQFF. DNA of the CDR3: TGTGCCAGCAGCCAAGACGACGGGGGAATTTACAATGAGCAGTTCTTC.

V is TRBV7-3 and J is TRBJ1-1; the match to TRBD1 covers 9 bases. Germline CDR1 is SGHTA and CDR2 is FQGTGA. The CDR3 spans 16 residues. V dropped 3 bases and J dropped 5; count of bases not matched to a gene: 10. The CDR3 sequence is CASSFSRDRVGTEAFF. In DNA, the CDR3 is TGTGCCAGCAGCTTTAGCCGGGACAGGGTCGGTACTGAAGCTTTCTTT.

The V call is TRBV28, the J call TRBJ1-1; D uncertain. This CDR3 region has 14 residues. V was trimmed by 3 bases and J by 4 bases, leaving 12 bases between them. The germline CDR1 and CDR2 sequences are MDHEN and SYDVKM. The DNA for the CDR3 is TGTGCCAGCAGTTTTGGGTTTGTTGGCACTGAAGCTTTCTTT. Translated, it gives CASSFGFVGTEAFF.

The V gene is TRBV10-1, the J gene TRBJ1-2; no firm D call. The length of the CDR3 is 13 residues. Between the trimmed V and J ends, which lost 10 bases and 8 bases, there was a span of 20 bases. Germline CDR1 reads WNHNN; CDR2 reads SYGVQD (reference sequence). CDR3 residues: CATFPGLLRGYTF. CDR3 DNA sequence: TGCGCCACATTCCCGGGCCTACTGCGGGGCTACACCTTC.

This chain connects TRBV5-5 to TRBJ1-4; unclear D gene. Germline V gene lookup returns CDR1 SGHKS and CDR2 YYEKEE (reference sequence). The length of the CDR3 is 14 residues. V lost 2 bases to trimming and J lost 3 bases, with 8 bases between them. The CDR3 region is CASSFNGANEKLFF. The CDR3 DNA follows: TGTGCCAGCAGCTTCAACGGGGCTAATGAAAAACTGTTTTTT.

The chain carries TRBV20-1 and TRBJ2-3, with 13 bases lining up with TRBD2. V shed 3 bases, J shed 0 bases, and the junction held 6 bases outside the gene matches. Germline CDR1 and CDR2: DFQATT and SNEGSKA (reference sequence). The CDR3 sequence is 17 residues long. CDR3 in DNA: TGCAGTGCTAGTCCACTAGCGGGGGGGCCTAGCACAGATACGCAGTATTTT. Its translation: CSASPLAGGPSTDTQYF.